These 19 T cell receptor beta chains originate from one sample sequenced in a study of CD8 T cells in Susac syndrome. Random hexamers served to reverse transcribe roughly 0.45 to 1 ug RNA. Using its own MiXCR run on the immunoSEQ multiplex PCR reads, TCRdb lists one record per CDR3 protein. The repertoire holds a few hundred thousand distinct CDR3 sequences, with about 95% as singletons. The specimen was CD4+ T cells from PBMCs. All receptors come from a human donor with multiple sclerosis.

This chain links TRBV3-1 with TRBJ2-2; D remains ambiguous. V was shortened by 0 bases and J by 5 bases, with 1 base between the two germline ends. The CDR3 sequence is 12 residues long. CDR1 and CDR2 from the germline V gene are LGHDT and YNNKEL (reference sequence). The CDR3 bases are TGTGCCAGCAGCCAAGAGACCGGGGAGCTGTTTTTT. Translation gives CASSQETGELFF.

The sample holds one count of this clonotype. The J gene is TRBJ1-2, the V gene TRBV14, with 8 bases identical to TRBD1. CDR3 length equals 15 residues. Per the germline V gene, CDR1 is SGHDN and CDR2 is FVKESK. V lost 0 bases to trimming and J lost 3 bases; unmatched junction nucleotides: 3. The DNA for the CDR3 is TGTGCCAGCAGCCAAGATCAGGGGGCGGACTATGGCTACACCTTC. Translated: CASSQDQGADYGYTF.

This clonotype occurred once. The J gene is TRBJ1-1, the V gene TRBV5-1; D is possibly TRBD1 (6 bases). The V gene's germline CDR1 is SGHRS and CDR2 YFSETQ. V lost 2 bases, J lost 1 base, and 9 bases lay in between. This CDR3 spans 14 amino acids. The CDR3 region has the DNA TGCGCCAGCAGCTTAGGACAGCCGAACACTGAAGCTTTCTTT. As protein: CASSLGQPNTEAFF.

The CDR3 loop reads CASSVAGQGAPGAEAFF. As DNA, the CDR3 is TGTGCCAGCAGCGTAGCGGGGCAGGGGGCCCCAGGGGCTGAAGCTTTCTTT. This chain connects TRBV9 to TRBJ1-1, with 8 bases that match TRBD1. Trimming took 0 bases from V and 6 from J; bases not matched to a gene: 13. CDR3 size: 17 residues. The germline V gene has CDR1 SGDLS and CDR2 YYNGEE.

The chain employs TRBV9 and TRBJ2-3; D call uncertain. Germline CDR1 is SGDLS and CDR2 is YYNGEE. This CDR3 is built from 14 residues. Trimming took off 2 bases at V and 9 bases at J, with 16 bases between the two ends. The CDR3 DNA follows: TGTGCCAGCAGCGTCGAGATATGGGCTGGGACGCAGTATTTT. This translates into CASSVEIWAGTQYF.

J is TRBJ2-7 and V is TRBV6-1, with D possibly matching TRBD2 (7 bases). CDR3 length equals 15 residues. Germline V gene data show CDR1 as MNHNS and CDR2 as SASEGT. V was shortened by 8 bases and J by 2 bases, with 19 bases between the two germline ends. CDR3 protein: CASSPKSGDTYEQYF. CDR3 bases: TGTGCCAGCTCACCGAAGAGCGGGGACACCTACGAGCAGTACTTC.

The V gene is TRBV27, the J gene TRBJ2-1; TRBD1 agrees at 10 bases. Germline CDR1 and CDR2: MNHEY and SMNVEV (reference sequence). The CDR3 covers 15 residues. Trimming cost V 6 bases and J 7 bases; bases outside gene matches: 9. CDR3 DNA: TGTGCCAGCAGAGCGGGACAGGGGAGAGGGAATGAGCAGTTCTTC. As protein: CASRAGQGRGNEQFF.

DNA of the CDR3: TGTGCCAGCAGCTTAATGGATGCCGAGCAGTACTTC. Residues: CASSLMDAEQYF. This chain uses TRBV7-9 with TRBJ2-7; D gene uncertain. The CDR3 totals 12 residues. Trimming cost V 2 bases and J 6 bases, with 8 bases left between them. Per germline, CDR1 SEHNR and CDR2 FQNEAQ (reference sequence).

This chain uses TRBV7-6 with TRBJ2-1, with D unclear. This CDR3 region has 14 residues. Trimming left V 2 bases short and J 4 bases short, with 9 bases between. The germline gives CDR1 SGHVS, CDR2 FNYEAQ. The CDR3 loop reads CASSLTPLYNEQFF. The CDR3 coding sequence is TGTGCCAGCAGCTTAACGCCCTTATACAATGAGCAGTTCTTC.

This chain links TRBV5-1 with TRBJ2-1; 10 bases agree with TRBD2. The germline V gene encodes CDR1 SGHRS and CDR2 YFSETQ. V lost 4 bases to trimming and J lost 9 bases; unmatched junction nucleotides: 10. The length of the CDR3 is 15 residues. The CDR3 sequence: CASSPGLAVLGEQFF. CDR3 sequence (DNA): TGCGCCAGCAGCCCCGGACTAGCGGTTTTAGGTGAGCAGTTCTTC.

CDR3 in DNA: TGCAGCGTTGTAAGCGGAAGCACAGATACGCAGTATTTT. Its translation: CSVVSGSTDTQYF. This chain joins TRBV29-1 and TRBJ2-3, with D perhaps TRBD2 (5 bases). CDR1 SQVTM and CDR2 ANQGSEA come from the germline V gene. CDR3 length equals 13 residues. V was shortened by 4 bases and J by 0 bases, with 8 bases between the two germline ends.

V gene TRBV9 combines with J gene TRBJ2-1; the D gene could be TRBD1 or TRBD2 (5 bases each). V gave up 2 bases and J gave up 4 bases, with 13 bases separating them. This CDR3 has 15 amino acids. CDR1 is SGDLS, CDR2 YYNGEE, per germline. The CDR3 loop is CASSVELGEYNEQFF. CDR3 coding DNA: TGTGCCAGCAGCGTGGAGTTAGGGGAGTACAATGAGCAGTTCTTC.

The chain is built from TRBV25-1 and TRBJ1-6; TRBD1 might be the D (5 bases). Deletions cut 7 bases from V and 4 bases from J, with 11 bases between. CDR3 size: 14 residues. CDR1 MGHDK and CDR2 SYGVNS come from the germline V gene. The CDR3 sequence: CASKGGTYNSPLHF. CDR3 in DNA: TGTGCCAGCAAAGGAGGGACTTATAATTCACCCCTCCACTTT.

CDR3 loop: CASSPRASVRYGYTF. The CDR3 DNA reads as TGTGCCAGCAGCCCCAGGGCCAGCGTTAGGTATGGCTACACCTTC. The V gene is TRBV27, the J gene TRBJ1-2; tentative D call: TRBD1 (5 bases). The CDR3 runs to 15 residues. CDR1 is MNHEY and CDR2 is SMNVEV in the germline V gene (reference sequence). The V end was cut by 6 bases, the J end by 5 bases, with 19 bases between.

In its sample, this clonotype was seen once. Here the CDR3 reads CASRRSGNSYEQYF. CDR3 DNA sequence: TGTGCCAGCAGGAGATCCGGGAACTCCTACGAGCAGTACTTC. The genes are TRBV28 and TRBJ2-7; a weak D match, TRBD2 (5 bases). The germline gives CDR1 MDHEN, CDR2 SYDVKM. Trimming removed 6 bases from V and 0 bases from J, with 12 bases in between. The CDR3 consists of 14 residues. Full variable domain (outside the CDR3, taken from reference TRBV28 and TRBJ2-7): DVKVTQSSRYLVKRTGEKVFLECVQDMDHENMFWYRQDPGLGLRLIYFSYDVKMKEKGDIPEGYSVSREKKERFSLILESASTNQTSMYLCASRRSGNSYEQYFGPGTRLTVT.

The V gene is TRBV7-9, the J gene TRBJ2-1, with D perhaps TRBD2 (5 bases). Germline assignment: CDR1 SEHNR and CDR2 FQNEAQ (reference sequence). The CDR3 is made up of 14 amino acids. The ends were cut back, 3 bases at V and 6 bases at J, with 12 bases in the middle. CDR3 residues: CASSFNPGSNEQFF. The CDR3 region has the DNA TGTGCCAGCAGCTTCAACCCGGGGAGCAATGAGCAGTTCTTC.

This clonotype was seen just once. The rearrangement joins TRBV3-1 to TRBJ2-1; unclear D gene. Trimming removed 1 base from V and 7 bases from J, with 11 bases in between. The CDR3 has 14 amino acids. Germline V gene sequence: CDR1 LGHDT, CDR2 YNNKEL (reference sequence). This CDR3 is CASSQAGSTNEQFF. The CDR3 DNA sequence: TGTGCCAGCAGCCAAGCCGGGTCCACAAATGAGCAGTTCTTC.

The chain couples TRBV29-1 to TRBJ2-3; D is uncertain. Per germline, CDR1 SQVTM and CDR2 ANQGSEA. The CDR3 is made up of 12 amino acids. With 4 bases removed from V and 0 bases from J, the gap between germline ends came to 5 bases. CDR3 sequence: CSVVRSTDTQYF. In DNA form, the CDR3 reads TGCAGCGTTGTTCGGAGCACAGATACGCAGTATTTT.

This chain links TRBV27 with TRBJ2-7; D remains unclear. The CDR3 has 14 amino acids. Trimming stripped 6 bases from V and 3 bases from J, with 15 bases between. Germline V CDR1 and CDR2: MNHEY, SMNVEV (reference sequence). The CDR3 region is CASSKLDTVYEQYF. CDR3 DNA sequence: TGTGCCAGCAGCAAACTCGATACCGTCTACGAGCAGTACTTC.